These 10 T cell receptor beta chains were sequenced from one sample in a study of blood T cell repertoires in COVID-19. Assay: immunoSEQ multiplex PCR; the TCRdb copy retains only in-frame clones and omits some. The sample carries fewer than 200,000 clones, 78% recorded once. The sample was PBMCs or T cells enriched from blood (not recorded which). The source is a woman aged 45 to 65 who had recovered from COVID-19.

The chain couples TRBV16 to TRBJ1-5, with D tentatively TRBD1 (6 bases). CDR1 is KGHSY and CDR2 is FQNENV in the germline V gene. Trimming took off 4 bases at V and 7 bases at J, with 17 bases between the two ends. This CDR3 comprises 15 residues. The CDR3 coding sequence is TGTGCCAGCAGCCCCCTCGGGGGGCGAGAGCAGCCCCAGCATTTT. Translated: CASSPLGGREQPQHF.

The CDR3 sequence is CASSLGQGRTPLHF. CDR3 nucleotide sequence: TGTGCCAGCAGTTTAGGACAGGGGAGAACACCCCTCCACTTT. J is TRBJ1-6 and V is TRBV28; TRBD1 agrees at 9 bases. V dropped 2 bases and J dropped 11; count of bases not matched to a gene: 4. The CDR3 is made up of 14 amino acids. Germline V lookup: CDR1 MDHEN, CDR2 SYDVKM.

This rearrangement joins TRBV5-4 to TRBJ1-3; 10 nucleotides agree with TRBD1. Germline loops: CDR1 SGHNT, CDR2 YYREEE (reference sequence). J lost 1 base, V lost 4 bases, and 8 bases had no gene match. This CDR3 region has 17 residues. CDR3 in amino acids: CASSRDRGKGSGNTIYF. For the CDR3, the DNA is TGTGCCAGCAGCAGGGACAGGGGAAAAGGATCTGGAAACACCATATATTTT.

This chain uses TRBV9 with TRBJ1-5, with D perhaps matching TRBD1 (5 bases). Trimming took 1 base from V and 4 from J, leaving 9 bases between them. The germline V gene has CDR1 SGDLS and CDR2 YYNGEE. CDR3 length equals 14 residues. CDR3 region: CASSVQGSNQPQHF. CDR3 sequence (DNA): TGTGCCAGCAGCGTACAGGGTTCTAATCAGCCCCAGCATTTT.

This clone was found a few times. The chain is built from TRBV27 and TRBJ1-2; D is unclear. With 2 bases removed from V and 5 bases from J, the gap between germline ends came to 9 bases. Germline V gene sequence: CDR1 MNHEY, CDR2 SMNVEV (reference sequence). The CDR3 extends over 13 amino acids. CDR3 in DNA: TGTGCCAGCAGTTTAGATCGACTTTATGGCTACACCTTC. Protein sequence: CASSLDRLYGYTF.

The chain is built from TRBV6-1 and TRBJ2-1, with TRBD2 identical over 11 bases. The germline CDR1 and CDR2 sequences are MNHNS and SASEGT. The CDR3 covers 17 residues. The V and J ends lost 1 base and 3 bases, in that order; junction bases with no gene match: 5. The CDR3 nucleotides read TGTGCCAGCAGTGAAGTTCTGACTAGCGGGATCTACAATGAGCAGTTCTTC. Its protein product is CASSEVLTSGIYNEQFF.

The chain uses TRBV7-9 and TRBJ1-2, with 10 bases fitting TRBD1. CDR1 is SEHNR and CDR2 is FQNEAQ in the germline V gene (reference sequence). Losses at the gene ends were 5 bases for V and 4 bases for J; bases not matched to a gene: 10. The CDR3 is 16 residues long. The CDR3 loop is CASSTPGTGASYGYTF. The CDR3 coding sequence is TGTGCCAGCAGCACCCCCGGGACAGGGGCCTCCTATGGCTACACCTTC.

The gene calls are TRBV19 and TRBJ1-5, with D possibly matching TRBD1 (5 bases). The CDR3 has 15 residues. Germline-derived CDR1 and CDR2 are LNHDA and SQIVND (reference sequence). The V end lost 4 bases, the J end lost 5 bases, and 15 bases lay between the germline ends. DNA of the CDR3: TGTGCCAGTAGTAGGGCAGGGATAGCAGATCAGCCCCAGCATTTT. Its protein is CASSRAGIADQPQHF.

The chain uses TRBV7-8 and TRBJ1-2; perhaps TRBD1 as D (5 bases). CDR3 length: 14 residues. Trimming removed 2 bases at V and 0 bases at J, with 7 bases between. From germline, CDR1 is SGHVS and CDR2 FQNEAQ. CDR3 amino acids: CASSLIRANYGYTF. The CDR3 region has the DNA TGTGCCAGCAGCTTAATCAGGGCTAACTATGGCTACACCTTC.

The gene calls are TRBV28 and TRBJ1-1; no firm D call. V lost 4 bases, J lost 5 bases, and 14 bases lay in between. Germline assignment: CDR1 MDHEN and CDR2 SYDVKM. The CDR3 sequence is 14 residues long. This CDR3 reads CASSWEVQQTEAFF. DNA for the CDR3: TGTGCCAGCAGTTGGGAGGTTCAGCAAACTGAAGCTTTCTTT.